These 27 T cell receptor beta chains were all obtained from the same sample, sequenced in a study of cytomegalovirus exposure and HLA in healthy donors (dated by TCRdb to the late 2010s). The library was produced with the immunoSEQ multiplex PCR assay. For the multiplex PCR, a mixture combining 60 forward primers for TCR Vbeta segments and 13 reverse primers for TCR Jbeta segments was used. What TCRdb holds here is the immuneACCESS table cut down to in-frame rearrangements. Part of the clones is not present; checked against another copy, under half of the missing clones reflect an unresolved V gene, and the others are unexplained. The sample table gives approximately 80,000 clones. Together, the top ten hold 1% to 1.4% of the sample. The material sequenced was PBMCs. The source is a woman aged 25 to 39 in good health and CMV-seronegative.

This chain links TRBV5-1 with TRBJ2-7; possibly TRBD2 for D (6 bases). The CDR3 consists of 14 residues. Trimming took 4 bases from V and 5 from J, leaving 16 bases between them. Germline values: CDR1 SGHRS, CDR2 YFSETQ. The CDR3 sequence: CASSVGGALDEQYF. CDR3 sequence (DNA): TGCGCCAGCAGCGTCGGAGGGGCGCTGGACGAGCAGTACTTC.

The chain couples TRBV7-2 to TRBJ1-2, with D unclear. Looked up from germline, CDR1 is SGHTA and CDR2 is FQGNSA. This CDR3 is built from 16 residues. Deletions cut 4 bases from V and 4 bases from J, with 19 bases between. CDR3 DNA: TGTGCCAGCAGCTCAGATTCGCTCGGGAAGATCTATGGCTACACCTTC. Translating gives CASSSDSLGKIYGYTF. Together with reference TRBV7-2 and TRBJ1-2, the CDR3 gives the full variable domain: GAGVSQSPSNKVTEKGKDVELRCDPISGHTALYWYRQSLGQGLEFLIYFQGNSAPDKSGLPSDRFSAERTGGSVSTLTIQRTQQEDSAVYLCASSSDSLGKIYGYTFGSGTRLTVV.

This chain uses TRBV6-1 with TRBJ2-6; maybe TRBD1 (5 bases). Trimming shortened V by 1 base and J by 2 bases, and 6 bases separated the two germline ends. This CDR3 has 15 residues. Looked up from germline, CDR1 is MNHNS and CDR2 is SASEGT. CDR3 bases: TGTGCCAGCAGTGAAGAAGGGGCTGGGGCCAACGTCCTGACTTTC. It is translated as CASSEEGAGANVLTF.

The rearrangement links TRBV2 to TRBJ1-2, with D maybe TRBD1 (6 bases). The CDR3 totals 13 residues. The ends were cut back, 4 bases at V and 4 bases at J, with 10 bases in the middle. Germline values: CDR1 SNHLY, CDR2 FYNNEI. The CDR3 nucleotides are TGTGCCAGCAGTGTGGACAGAGTCTATGGCTACACCTTC. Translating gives CASSVDRVYGYTF. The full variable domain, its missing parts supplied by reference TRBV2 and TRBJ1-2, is EPEVTQTPSHQVTQMGQEVILRCVPISNHLYFYWYRQILGQKVEFLVSFYNNEISEKSEIFDDQFSVERPDGSNFTLKIRSTKLEDSAMYFCASSVDRVYGYTFGSGTRLTVV.

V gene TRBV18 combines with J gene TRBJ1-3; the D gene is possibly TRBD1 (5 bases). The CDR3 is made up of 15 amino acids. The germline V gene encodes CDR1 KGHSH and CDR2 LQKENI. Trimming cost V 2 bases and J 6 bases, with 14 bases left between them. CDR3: CASSPMTVSQNTIYF. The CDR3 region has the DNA TGTGCCAGCTCACCAATGACAGTGTCACAAAACACCATATATTTT.

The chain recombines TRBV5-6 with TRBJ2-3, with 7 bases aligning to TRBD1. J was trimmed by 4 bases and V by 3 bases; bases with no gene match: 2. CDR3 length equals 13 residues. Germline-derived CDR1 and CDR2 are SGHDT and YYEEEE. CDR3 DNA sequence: TGTGCCAGCAGCTCTACAGGGGCAGATACGCAGTATTTT. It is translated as CASSSTGADTQYF.

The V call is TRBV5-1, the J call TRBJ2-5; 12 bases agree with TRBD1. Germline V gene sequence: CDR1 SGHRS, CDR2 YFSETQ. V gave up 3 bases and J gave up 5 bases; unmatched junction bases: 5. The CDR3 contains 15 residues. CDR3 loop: CASSSGTGGLETQYF. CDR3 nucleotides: TGCGCCAGCAGCTCCGGGACAGGGGGCTTGGAGACCCAGTACTTC. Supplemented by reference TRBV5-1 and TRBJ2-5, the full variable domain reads KAGVTQTPRYLIKTRGQQVTLSCSPISGHRSVSWYQQTPGQGLQFLFEYFSETQRNKGNFPGRFSGRQFSNSRSEMNVSTLELGDSALYLCASSSGTGGLETQYFGPGTRLLVL.

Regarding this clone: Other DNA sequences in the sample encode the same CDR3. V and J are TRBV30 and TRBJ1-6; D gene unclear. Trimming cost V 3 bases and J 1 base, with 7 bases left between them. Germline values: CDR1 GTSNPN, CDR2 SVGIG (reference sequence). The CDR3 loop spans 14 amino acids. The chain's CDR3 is CAWRAGSYNSPLHF. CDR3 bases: TGTGCCTGGAGGGCGGGATCCTATAATTCACCCCTCCACTTT.

The CDR3 nucleotides are TGTGCCTGGAGTGAACAATTCAGGGTTTACGAAGCTTTCTTT. It encodes CAWSEQFRVYEAFF. The chain links TRBV30 to TRBJ1-1; a possible D gene is TRBD1 (5 bases). The CDR3 has 14 residues. V was shortened by 1 base and J by 8 bases, with 17 bases between the two germline ends. Germline V lookup: CDR1 GTSNPN, CDR2 SVGIG (reference sequence).

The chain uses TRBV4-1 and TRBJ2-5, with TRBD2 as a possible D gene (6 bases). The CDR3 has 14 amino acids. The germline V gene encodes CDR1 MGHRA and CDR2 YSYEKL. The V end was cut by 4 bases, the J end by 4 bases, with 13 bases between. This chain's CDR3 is CASSRSPGVETQYF. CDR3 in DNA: TGCGCCAGCAGCCGGTCCCCGGGGGTAGAGACCCAGTACTTC.

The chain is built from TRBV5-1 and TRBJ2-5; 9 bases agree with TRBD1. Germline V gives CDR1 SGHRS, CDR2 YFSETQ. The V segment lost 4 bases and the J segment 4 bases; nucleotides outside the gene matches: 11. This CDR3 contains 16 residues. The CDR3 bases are TGCGCCAGCAGCCCCCCGGGACAGGGCTATGTAGAGACCCAGTACTTC. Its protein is CASSPPGQGYVETQYF.

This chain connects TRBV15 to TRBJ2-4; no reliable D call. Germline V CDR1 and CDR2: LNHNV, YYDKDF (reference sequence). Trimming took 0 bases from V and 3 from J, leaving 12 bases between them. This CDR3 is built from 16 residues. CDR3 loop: CATSRDRPSGKNIQYF. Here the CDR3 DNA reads TGTGCCACCAGCAGAGACAGGCCCAGTGGCAAAAACATTCAGTACTTC. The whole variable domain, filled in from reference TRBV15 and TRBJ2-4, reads DAMVIQNPRYQVTQFGKPVTLSCSQTLNHNVMYWYQQKSSQAPKLLFHYYDKDFNNEADTPDNFQSRRPNTSFCFLDIRSPGLGDTAMYLCATSRDRPSGKNIQYFGAGTRLSVL.

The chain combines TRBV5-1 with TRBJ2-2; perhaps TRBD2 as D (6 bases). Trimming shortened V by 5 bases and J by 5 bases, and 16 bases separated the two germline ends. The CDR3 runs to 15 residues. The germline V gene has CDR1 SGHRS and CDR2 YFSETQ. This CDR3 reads CASSPVMGGTGELFF. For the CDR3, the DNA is TGCGCCAGCAGTCCCGTTATGGGGGGAACCGGGGAGCTGTTTTTT.

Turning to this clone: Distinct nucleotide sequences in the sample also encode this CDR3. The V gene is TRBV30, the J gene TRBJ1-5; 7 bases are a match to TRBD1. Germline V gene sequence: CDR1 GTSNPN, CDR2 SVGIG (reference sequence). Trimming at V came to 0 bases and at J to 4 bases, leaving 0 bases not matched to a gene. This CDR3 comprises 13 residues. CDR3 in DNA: TGTGCCTGGAGTGTACAGGGGAATCAGCCCCAGCATTTT. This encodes CAWSVQGNQPQHF.

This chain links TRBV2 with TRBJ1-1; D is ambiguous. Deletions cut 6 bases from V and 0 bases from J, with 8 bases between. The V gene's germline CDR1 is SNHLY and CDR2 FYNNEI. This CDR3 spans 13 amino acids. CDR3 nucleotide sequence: TGTGCCAGCAGAAGACTGGTGAACACTGAAGCTTTCTTT. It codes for CASRRLVNTEAFF.

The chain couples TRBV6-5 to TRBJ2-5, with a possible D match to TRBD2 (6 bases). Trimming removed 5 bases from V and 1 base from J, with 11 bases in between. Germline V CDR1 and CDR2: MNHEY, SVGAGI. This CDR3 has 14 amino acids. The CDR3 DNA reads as TGTGCCAGCAGTCCACGGGACTCCCAAGAGACCCAGTACTTC. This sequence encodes CASSPRDSQETQYF.

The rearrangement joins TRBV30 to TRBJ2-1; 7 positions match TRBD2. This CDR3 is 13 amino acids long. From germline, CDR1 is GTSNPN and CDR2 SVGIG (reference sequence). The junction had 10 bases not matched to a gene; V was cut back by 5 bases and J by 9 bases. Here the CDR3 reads CAWGLDRGGEQFF. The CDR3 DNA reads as TGTGCCTGGGGACTAGACCGCGGGGGTGAGCAGTTCTTC. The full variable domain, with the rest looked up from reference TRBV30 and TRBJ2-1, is SQTIHQWPATLVQPVGSPLSLECTVEGTSNPNLYWYRQAAGRGLQLLFYSVGIGQISSEVPQNLSASRPQDRQFILSSKKLLLSDSGFYLCAWGLDRGGEQFFGPGTRLTVL.

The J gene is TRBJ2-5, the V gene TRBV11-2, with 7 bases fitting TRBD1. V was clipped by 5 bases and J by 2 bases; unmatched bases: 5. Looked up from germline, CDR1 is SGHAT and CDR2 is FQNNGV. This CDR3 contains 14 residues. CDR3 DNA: TGTGCCAGCAGCCGTGGGACAGTTCAAGAGACCCAGTACTTC. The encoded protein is CASSRGTVQETQYF.

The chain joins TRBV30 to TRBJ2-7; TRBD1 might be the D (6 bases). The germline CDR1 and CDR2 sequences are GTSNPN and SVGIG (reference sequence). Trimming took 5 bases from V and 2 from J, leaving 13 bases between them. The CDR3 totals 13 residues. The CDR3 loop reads CAWGTGSAYEQYF. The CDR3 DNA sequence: TGTGCCTGGGGAACAGGGAGCGCCTACGAGCAGTACTTC.

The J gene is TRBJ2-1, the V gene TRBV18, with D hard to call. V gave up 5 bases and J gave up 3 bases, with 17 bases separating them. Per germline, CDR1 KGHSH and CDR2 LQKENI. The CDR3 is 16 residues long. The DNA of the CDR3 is TGTGCCAGCTCATTAACGGCCCTGCGGAACTACAATGAGCAGTTCTTC. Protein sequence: CASSLTALRNYNEQFF.

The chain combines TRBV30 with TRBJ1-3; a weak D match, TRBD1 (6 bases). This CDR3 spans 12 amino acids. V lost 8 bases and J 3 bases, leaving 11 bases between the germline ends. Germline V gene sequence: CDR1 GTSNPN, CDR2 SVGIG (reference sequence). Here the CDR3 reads CAGRTVGNTIYF. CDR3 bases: TGTGCCGGGCGGACAGTTGGAAACACCATATATTTT.

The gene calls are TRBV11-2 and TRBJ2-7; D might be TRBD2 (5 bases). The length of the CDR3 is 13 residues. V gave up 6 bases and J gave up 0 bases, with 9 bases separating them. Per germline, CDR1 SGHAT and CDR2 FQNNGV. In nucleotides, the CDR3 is TGTGCCAGCAGTCGGACTCCCTCCTACGAGCAGTACTTC. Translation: CASSRTPSYEQYF.

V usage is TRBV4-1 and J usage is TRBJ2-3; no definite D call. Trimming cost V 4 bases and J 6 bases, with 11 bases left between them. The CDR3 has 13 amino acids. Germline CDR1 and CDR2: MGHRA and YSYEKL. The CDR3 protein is CASSLWVGDTQYF. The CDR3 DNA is TGCGCCAGCAGCCTCTGGGTGGGCGATACGCAGTATTTT.

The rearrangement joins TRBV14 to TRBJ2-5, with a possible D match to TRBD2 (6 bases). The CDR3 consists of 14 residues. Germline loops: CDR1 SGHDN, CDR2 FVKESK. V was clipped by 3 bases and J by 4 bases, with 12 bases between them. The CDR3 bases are TGTGCCAGCAGCCAGTTGACTAGTCGAGAGACCCAGTACTTC. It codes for CASSQLTSRETQYF.

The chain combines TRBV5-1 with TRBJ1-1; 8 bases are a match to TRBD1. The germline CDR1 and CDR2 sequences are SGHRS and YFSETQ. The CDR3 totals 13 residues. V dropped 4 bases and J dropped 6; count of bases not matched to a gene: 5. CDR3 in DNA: TGCGCCAGCAGCAAGCCGGGACAGGCTGAAGCTTTCTTT. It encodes CASSKPGQAEAFF.

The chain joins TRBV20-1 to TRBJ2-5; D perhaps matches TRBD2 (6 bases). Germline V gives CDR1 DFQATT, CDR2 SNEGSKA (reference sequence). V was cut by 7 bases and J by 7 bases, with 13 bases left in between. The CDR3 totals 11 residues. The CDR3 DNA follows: TGCAGTGTCGGGGAGGAACGGACCCAGTACTTC. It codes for CSVGEERTQYF.

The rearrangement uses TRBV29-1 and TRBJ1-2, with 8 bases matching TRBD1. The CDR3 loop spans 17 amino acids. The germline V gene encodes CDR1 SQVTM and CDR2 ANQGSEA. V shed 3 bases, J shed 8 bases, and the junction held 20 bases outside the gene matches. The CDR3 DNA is TGCAGCGTTGACGACCCTGGGGGACAGGAGCGGTTGCGCGGCTACACCTTC. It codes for CSVDDPGGQERLRGYTF.